This T cell receptor (beta chain) was captured by sequencing in a study of blood T cells in healthy people across ages. Across the study: Capture by template switching was about one barcoded beta molecule per two T cells. General study findings and limits: Age advanced and TCR beta diversity per million T cells fell, roughly linearly. The CMV status of each donor remained undetermined, and this could have confounded shifts in expanded clonotypes.

About this clonotype itself: What it binds is unknown.

Alongside a J-beta primer mix, a sample-barcoded 5' primer served in a second PCR lasting about 7 to 12 cycles. In TCRdb, the 5' RACE reads were re-called with MiXCR into one record per CDR3 protein. Of about 1.4 million distinct CDR3 sequences detected, 59% appear once; the ten largest clones hold 6.5% to 8.5%. V lost 7 bases and J lost 6; bases outside the gene matches: 10. The CDR3 runs to 14 residues. The sequenced sample was blood. The J gene is TRBJ1-2, the V gene TRBV12-3 or TRBV12-4, with TRBD1 matching 8 bases. This clonotype was obtained from a man aged 18 to 35 in good health. The CDR3 protein is CASKRLTGENGYTF. DNA for the CDR3: TGTGCCAGCAAACGCCTGACAGGGGAAAATGGCTACACCTTC.